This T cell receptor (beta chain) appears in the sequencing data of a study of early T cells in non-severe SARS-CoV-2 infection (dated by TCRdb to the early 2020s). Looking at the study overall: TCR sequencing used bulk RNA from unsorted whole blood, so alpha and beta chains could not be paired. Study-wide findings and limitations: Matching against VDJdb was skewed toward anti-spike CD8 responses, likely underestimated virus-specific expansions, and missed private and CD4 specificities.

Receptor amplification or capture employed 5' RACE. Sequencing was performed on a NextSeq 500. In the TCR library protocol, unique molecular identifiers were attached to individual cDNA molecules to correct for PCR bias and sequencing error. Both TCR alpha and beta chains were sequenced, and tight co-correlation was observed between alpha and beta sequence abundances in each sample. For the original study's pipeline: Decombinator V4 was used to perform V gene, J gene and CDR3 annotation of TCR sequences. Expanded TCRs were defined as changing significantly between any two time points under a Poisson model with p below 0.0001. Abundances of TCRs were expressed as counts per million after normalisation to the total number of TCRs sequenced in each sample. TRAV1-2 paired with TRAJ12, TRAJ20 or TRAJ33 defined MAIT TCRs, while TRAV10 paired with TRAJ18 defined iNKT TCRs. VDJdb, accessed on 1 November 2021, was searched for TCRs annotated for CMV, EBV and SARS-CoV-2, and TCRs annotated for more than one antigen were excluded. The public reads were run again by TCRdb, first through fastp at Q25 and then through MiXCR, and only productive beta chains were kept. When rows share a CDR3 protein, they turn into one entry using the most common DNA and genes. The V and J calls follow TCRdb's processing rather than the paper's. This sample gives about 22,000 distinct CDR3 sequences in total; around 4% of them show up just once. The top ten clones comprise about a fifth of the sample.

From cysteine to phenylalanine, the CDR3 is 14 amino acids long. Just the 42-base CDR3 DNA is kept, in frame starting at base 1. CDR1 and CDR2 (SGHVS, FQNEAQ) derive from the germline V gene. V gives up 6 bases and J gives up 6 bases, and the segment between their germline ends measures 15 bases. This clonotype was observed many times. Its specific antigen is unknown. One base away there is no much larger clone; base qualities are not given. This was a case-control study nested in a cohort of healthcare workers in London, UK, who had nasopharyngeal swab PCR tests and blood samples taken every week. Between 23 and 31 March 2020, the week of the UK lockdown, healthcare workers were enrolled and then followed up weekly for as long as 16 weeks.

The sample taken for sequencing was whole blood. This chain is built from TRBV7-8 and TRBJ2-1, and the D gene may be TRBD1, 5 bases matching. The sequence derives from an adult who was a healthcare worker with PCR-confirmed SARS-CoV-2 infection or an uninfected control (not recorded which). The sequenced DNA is TGTGCCAGCAGTTACCAGGGCCTCGGCAATGAGCAGTTCTTC. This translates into CASSYQGLGNEQFF.